Following are 8 T cell receptor beta chains from one sample sequenced in a study of shared clonotypes between healthy human individuals. TCRdb keeps only in-frame clones here, not all; method: immunoSEQ multiplex PCR. The sample yields just over 2,000,000 clones, over 85% seen once. Sequenced: naive CD4+ T cells sorted from blood. The subset was: CD45RA+ positively selected. These receptors were obtained from a man aged 18 to 30 in good health.

J is TRBJ1-3 and V is TRBV14; D not resolved. Germline assignment: CDR1 SGHDN and CDR2 FVKESK. Trimming shortened V by 3 bases and J by 7 bases, and 7 bases separated the two germline ends. CDR3 length: 12 residues. The CDR3 nucleotides are TGTGCCAGCAGCCAGTCCGTCAACACCATATATTTT. Translation: CASSQSVNTIYF.

The genes are TRBV12-5 and TRBJ1-6; 7 bases are a match to TRBD1. The CDR3 consists of 17 residues. J lost 9 bases, V lost 0 bases, and 11 bases had no gene match. Germline assignment: CDR1 LGHNT and CDR2 FRNRAP. CDR3 bases: TGTGCTAGTGGTTTGGTACAGGGGAAGCAGGGCGGTTCACCCCTCCACTTT. Its translation: CASGLVQGKQGGSPLHF.

The J gene is TRBJ2-1, the V gene TRBV27, with 8 bases identical to TRBD1. Trimming at V came to 3 bases and at J to 7 bases, leaving 8 bases not matched to a gene. CDR1 and CDR2 from the germline V gene are MNHEY and SMNVEV (reference sequence). The CDR3 contains 15 residues. This CDR3 is CASSFVDRARNEQFF. CDR3 nucleotide sequence: TGTGCCAGCAGTTTCGTGGACAGGGCGCGGAATGAGCAGTTCTTC.

To note about this clone: Other nucleotide sequences from this sample produce the same CDR3. The chain is built from TRBV27 and TRBJ1-1; D remains ambiguous. The CDR3 consists of 13 residues. The germline V and J ends were trimmed by 3 bases and 1 base, with 6 bases remaining between them. Germline values: CDR1 MNHEY, CDR2 SMNVEV (reference sequence). CDR3 loop: CASSLSPNTEAFF. As DNA, the CDR3 is TGTGCCAGCAGTTTGAGTCCGAACACTGAAGCTTTCTTT.

Comment on this clone: An end of the junction does not agree with germline; a read error may underlie this. The chain uses TRBV19 and TRBJ1-3; D not resolved. The CDR3 has 14 amino acids. Germline assignment: CDR1 LNHDA and CDR2 SQIVND (reference sequence). CDR3 residues: CASSLAGDGSTIYF. The CDR3 coding sequence is TGTGCCAGTAGTCTTGCAGGTGATGGAAGCACCATATATTTT.

On this clone: Mismatch with germline at one junction end may stem from a read error. The chain is built from TRBV7-2 and TRBJ2-7; the D gene could be TRBD1 or TRBD2 (5 bases each). This CDR3 comprises 13 residues. Germline V gene data show CDR1 as SGHTA and CDR2 as FQGNSA. CDR3 nucleotides: TGTGCCAGCAGCGTAATATGGGGGAACTCGGTGGACTTC. Translation: CASSVIWGNSVDF.

This sequence joins TRBV5-4 and TRBJ2-7; 8 bases fit TRBD1. V lost 7 bases and J lost 6; bases outside the gene matches: 9. Germline V gene lookup returns CDR1 SGHNT and CDR2 YYREEE (reference sequence). This CDR3 is 13 amino acids long. In nucleotides, the CDR3 is TGTGCCAGCGGTCCGGGACAGGTATTCGAGCAGTACTTC. This sequence encodes CASGPGQVFEQYF.

About this clone: A much more abundant neighbour one base away suggests this may be a read error. The identical CDR3 is also encoded by other nucleotide sequences in the sample. V gene TRBV11-2 combines with J gene TRBJ1-1, with 7 bases fitting TRBD1. V was pared by 3 bases and J by 2 bases, with 3 bases of the junction left unmatched. This CDR3 region has 14 residues. Germline V CDR1 and CDR2: SGHAT, FQNNGV. DNA of the CDR3: TGTGCCAGCAGCTTCCAGGGGGATAACACTGAAGCTTTCTTT. Translated, it gives CASSFQGDNTEAFF.